The 6 T cell receptor beta chains listed next were all sequenced from one sample in a study of shared clonotypes between healthy human individuals. Produced via immunoSEQ multiplex PCR; TCRdb's table is partial and in-frame only. The sample includes more than 80,000 clones, roughly two thirds of them seen just once. Input material: memory CD8+ T cells sorted from blood. Noted subset: CD45RO+ cells pooled with CCR7-negative TemRA cells. These receptors originate from a man between 25 and 39 years old in good health.

This clone was detected a few times. This chain joins TRBV27 and TRBJ2-3, with 12 bases aligning to TRBD1. The CDR3 runs to 18 residues. Germline values: CDR1 MNHEY, CDR2 SMNVEV (reference sequence). V shed 3 bases and J 4 bases; nucleotides not matched to a gene: 11. Here the CDR3 reads CASSFGTGGFGEADTQYF. In DNA, the CDR3 is TGTGCCAGCAGTTTTGGGACAGGGGGCTTCGGGGAGGCAGATACGCAGTATTTT.

This clone was detected only a few times. The chain recombines TRBV5-4 with TRBJ1-1, with 8 bases identical to TRBD1. With 4 bases clipped from V and 3 bases from J, the junction kept 8 bases outside the gene matches. The CDR3 has 15 residues. Germline assignment: CDR1 SGHNT and CDR2 YYREEE (reference sequence). In DNA form, the CDR3 reads TGTGCCAGCAGCGACGACAGGGGACGGCACACTGAAGCTTTCTTT. This gives the protein CASSDDRGRHTEAFF.

The CDR3 region has the DNA TGTGCCAGCAGCGAGGGGGTAGCGGGAGGGCCATTACAAGAGACCCAGTACTTC. It specifies CASSEGVAGGPLQETQYF. The chain uses TRBV9 and TRBJ2-5, with 11 bases identical to TRBD2. The CDR3 has 18 residues. J gave up 2 bases and V 3 bases, and 12 bases lay outside the gene matches. Germline V CDR1 and CDR2: SGDLS, YYNGEE.

This chain links TRBV15 with TRBJ2-7; TRBD2 aligns across 8 bases. The CDR3 loop spans 15 amino acids. The V gene end was trimmed by 5 bases and the J gene end by 3 bases; junction bases not matched to a gene: 9. CDR1 and CDR2 (germline): LNHNV, YYDKDF (reference sequence). The CDR3 DNA reads as TGTGCCACCAGCGGAGGGGCACTAGCGGTCTACGAGCAGTACTTC. Translated, it gives CATSGGALAVYEQYF.

In DNA form, the CDR3 reads TGTGCCAGCAGCTTTGGGAGCGGGAGTTCAGATACGCAGTATTTT. Amino acids: CASSFGSGSSDTQYF. The chain has TRBV11-3 and TRBJ2-3; 8 bases map to TRBD2. The CDR3 has 15 amino acids. Germline trimming cut 3 bases from V and 4 bases from J; bases unmatched to any gene: 6. Germline V gene lookup returns CDR1 SGHNT and CDR2 YENEEA.

This chain joins TRBV7-9 and TRBJ2-6, with unresolved D. Trimming stripped 5 bases from V and 5 bases from J, with 22 bases between. CDR1 SEHNR and CDR2 FQNEAQ come from the germline V gene (reference sequence). CDR3 length: 18 residues. CDR3 sequence: CASSRRISSQSRANVLTF. CDR3 DNA: TGTGCCAGCAGCCGCAGGATTAGCTCACAAAGTCGGGCCAACGTCCTGACTTTC.